Below, one T cell receptor (beta chain) is given with its context. The antigen is not known. Clones were read by immunoSEQ multiplex PCR, and TCRdb kept only the in-frame ones, dropping some. In the table there are 52,000 or so clones, about 70% of which are singletons. CDR1 is GTSNPN, CDR2 SVGIG, per germline (reference sequence). V dropped 5 bases and J dropped 4 bases, with 11 bases sitting between them. The CDR3 has 12 residues. The sample originates from a study of CD4+ T cells in melanoma. Study observations and caveats: In melanoma, neoantigen-specific CD4+ T cells reportedly differed in differentiation state. A reported correlation linked neoantigen-specific CD4+ T cells to CD8+, macrophage and B cell function.

Sample: tumor tissue. J is TRBJ1-1 and V is TRBV30; D might be TRBD1 (6 bases). The TCR sequence derives from a human donor with melanoma. CDR3 DNA: TGTGCCTGGGGAGGGGGACCCACTGAAGCTTTCTTT. This translates into CAWGGGPTEAFF. Full variable domain (remainder filled in from reference TRBV30 and TRBJ1-1): SQTIHQWPATLVQPVGSPLSLECTVEGTSNPNLYWYRQAAGRGLQLLFYSVGIGQISSEVPQNLSASRPQDRQFILSSKKLLLSDSGFYLCAWGGGPTEAFFGQGTRLTVV.